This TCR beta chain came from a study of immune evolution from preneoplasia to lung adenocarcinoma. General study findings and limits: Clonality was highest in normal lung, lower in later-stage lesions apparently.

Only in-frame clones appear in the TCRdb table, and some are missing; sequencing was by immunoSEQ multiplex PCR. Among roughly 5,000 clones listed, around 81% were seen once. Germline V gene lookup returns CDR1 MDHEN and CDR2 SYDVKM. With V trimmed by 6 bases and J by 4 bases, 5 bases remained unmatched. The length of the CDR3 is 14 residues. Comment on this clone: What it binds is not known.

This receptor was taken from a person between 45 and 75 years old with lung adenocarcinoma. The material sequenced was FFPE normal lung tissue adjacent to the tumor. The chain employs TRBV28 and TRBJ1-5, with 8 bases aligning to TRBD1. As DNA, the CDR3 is TGTGCCAGCAGCCACACAGGGGGGAATCAGCCCCAGCATTTT. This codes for CASSHTGGNQPQHF.